This T cell receptor (beta chain) was recorded in a study of blood T cell repertoires in COVID-19. TCRdb's copy holds only in-frame clones and misses some; the assay was immunoSEQ multiplex PCR. The data show roughly 360,000 clones, around four fifths seen once. The material sequenced was PBMCs or T cells enriched from blood (not recorded which). This TCR derives from a woman between 50 and 59 years old who had recovered from COVID-19.

The CDR3 sequence: CASSERWDRADGYTF. The CDR3 DNA follows: TGTGCCAGCAGTGAAAGGTGGGACAGGGCTGACGGCTACACCTTC. This chain connects TRBV6-1 to TRBJ1-2; 9 bases agree with TRBD1. Unmatched junction bases numbered 9, after V lost 2 bases and J lost 8 bases. Per germline, CDR1 MNHNS and CDR2 SASEGT. This CDR3 has 15 amino acids.